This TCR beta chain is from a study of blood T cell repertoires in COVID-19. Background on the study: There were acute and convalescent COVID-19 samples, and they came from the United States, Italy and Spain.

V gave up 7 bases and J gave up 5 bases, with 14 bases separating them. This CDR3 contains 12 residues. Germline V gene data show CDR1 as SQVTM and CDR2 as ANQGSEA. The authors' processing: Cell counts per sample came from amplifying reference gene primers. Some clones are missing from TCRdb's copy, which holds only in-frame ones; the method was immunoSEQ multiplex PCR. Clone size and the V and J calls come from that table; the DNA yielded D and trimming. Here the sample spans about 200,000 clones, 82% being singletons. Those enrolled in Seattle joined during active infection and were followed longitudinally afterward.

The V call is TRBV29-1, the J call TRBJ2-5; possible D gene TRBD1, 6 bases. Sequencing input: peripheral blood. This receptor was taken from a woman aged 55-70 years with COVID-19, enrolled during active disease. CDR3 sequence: CSANRVPETQYF. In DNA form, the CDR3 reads TGCAGCGCCAACAGGGTCCCGGAGACCCAGTACTTC.